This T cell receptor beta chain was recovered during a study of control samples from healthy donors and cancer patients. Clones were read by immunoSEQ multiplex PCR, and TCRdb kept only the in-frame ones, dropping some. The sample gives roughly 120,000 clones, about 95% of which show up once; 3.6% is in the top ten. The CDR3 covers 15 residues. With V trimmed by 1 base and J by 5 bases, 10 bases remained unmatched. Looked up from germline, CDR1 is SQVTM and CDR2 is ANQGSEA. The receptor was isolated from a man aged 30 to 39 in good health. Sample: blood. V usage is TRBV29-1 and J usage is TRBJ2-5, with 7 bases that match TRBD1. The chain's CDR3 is CSVEALVTGVETQYF. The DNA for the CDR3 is TGCAGCGTTGAAGCCTTGGTCACAGGGGTGGAGACCCAGTACTTC. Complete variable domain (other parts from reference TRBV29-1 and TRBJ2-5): SAVISQKPSRDICQRGTSLTIQCQVDSQVTMMFWYRQQPGQSLTLIATANQGSEATYESGFVIDKFPISRPNLTFSTLTVSNMSPEDSSIYLCSVEALVTGVETQYFGPGTRLLVL.